Presented here are 8 T cell receptor beta chains from one specimen sequenced in a study of beta chain features in type 1 diabetes. All of the isolated RNA was reverse transcribed, so expressed TCRB transcripts were sequenced. The table came from immunoSEQ multiplex PCR; TCRdb's copy has only in-frame clones and leaves some out. The repertoire holds just over 600,000 clones, with roughly 15% as singletons. Sequencing was performed on naive CD4+ T cells from blood. These receptors came from a man between 18 and 35 years old in good health.

This clone was counted only a few times. The genes are TRBV5-1 and TRBJ2-7, with D maybe TRBD2 (6 bases). The CDR3 is 14 amino acids. V gave up 0 bases and J gave up 4 bases, with 11 bases separating them. From germline, CDR1 is SGHRS and CDR2 YFSETQ. The CDR3 reads CASSLAGGEYEQYF. The CDR3 DNA is TGCGCCAGCAGCTTGGCCGGCGGGGAATACGAGCAGTACTTC.

The chain has TRBV7-2 and TRBJ2-7, with 10 bases aligning to TRBD1. Germline CDR1 is SGHTA and CDR2 is FQGNSA. There are 14 residues in the CDR3. Trimming at V came to 4 bases and at J to 5 bases, leaving 5 bases not matched to a gene. DNA for the CDR3: TGTGCCAGCAGCTGGACAGGGGGGTCGAACGAGCAGTACTTC. Residues: CASSWTGGSNEQYF. The full variable domain, with the rest looked up from reference TRBV7-2 and TRBJ2-7, is GAGVSQSPSNKVTEKGKDVELRCDPISGHTALYWYRQSLGQGLEFLIYFQGNSAPDKSGLPSDRFSAERTGGSVSTLTIQRTQQEDSAVYLCASSWTGGSNEQYFGPGTRLTVT.

This chain uses TRBV2 with TRBJ1-1; a weak D match, TRBD1 (5 bases). CDR1 is SNHLY and CDR2 is FYNNEI in the germline V gene. The CDR3 is 12 amino acids. Trimming took 4 bases from V and 4 from J, leaving 7 bases between them. Here the CDR3 DNA reads TGTGCCAGCAGTGGTGGGGGCACTGAAGCTTTCTTT. It is translated as CASSGGGTEAFF.

The chain links TRBV4-3 to TRBJ2-2, with D perhaps TRBD1 (6 bases). V was shortened by 4 bases and J by 0 bases, with 12 bases between the two germline ends. The germline gives CDR1 LGHNA, CDR2 YSLEER. This CDR3 spans 16 amino acids. The CDR3 DNA reads TGCGCCAGCAGCCTAGGGGGAGCTTCGAACACCGGGGAGCTGTTTTTT. Protein sequence: CASSLGGASNTGELFF.

V is TRBV7-2 and J is TRBJ1-1; D uncertain. The CDR3 sequence is 14 residues long. Germline V CDR1 and CDR2: SGHTA, FQGNSA. Trimming shortened V by 0 bases and J by 1 base, and 6 bases separated the two germline ends. The CDR3 nucleotides read TGTGCCAGCAGCTTAGCAGGAGGGAACACTGAAGCTTTCTTT. Its protein product is CASSLAGGNTEAFF. The full variable domain, completed using reference TRBV7-2 and TRBJ1-1, is GAGVSQSPSNKVTEKGKDVELRCDPISGHTALYWYRQSLGQGLEFLIYFQGNSAPDKSGLPSDRFSAERTGGSVSTLTIQRTQQEDSAVYLCASSLAGGNTEAFFGQGTRLTVV.

The chain uses TRBV7-2 and TRBJ2-3, with D uncertain. V gave up 1 base and J gave up 0 bases, with 5 bases separating them. CDR1 SGHTA and CDR2 FQGNSA come from the germline V gene. CDR3 length equals 14 residues. The CDR3 protein is CASSLGHSTDTQYF. The CDR3 nucleotides are TGTGCCAGCAGCTTAGGTCACAGCACAGATACGCAGTATTTT.

The chain joins TRBV14 to TRBJ1-1; perhaps TRBD1 as D (6 bases). Trimming took 3 bases from V and 5 from J, leaving 16 bases between them. Germline loops: CDR1 SGHDN, CDR2 FVKESK. The CDR3 is 15 residues long. The CDR3 loop is CASSHINRASTEAFF. CDR3 in DNA: TGTGCCAGCAGCCACATCAACAGGGCAAGTACTGAAGCTTTCTTT.

This clone has more than one count but fewer than ten. The V and J genes are TRBV7-3 and TRBJ1-5; D is undetermined. Trimming removed 6 bases at V and 6 bases at J, with 30 bases between. Per the germline V gene, CDR1 is SGHTA and CDR2 is FQGTGA. There are 19 residues in the CDR3. The CDR3 DNA is TGTGCCAGCAGACACTGCGGGCCGACCGAGGGTGTTTATTGTCAGCCCCAGCATTTT. Translating it yields CASRHCGPTEGVYCQPQHF.